The rows below give T cell receptor beta chains drawn from one sample of a study of cytomegalovirus exposure and HLA in healthy donors. TCRdb's table, derived via immunoSEQ multiplex PCR, lists solely in-frame clones and lacks some. The sample shows approximately 160,000 clones, 75% to 85% of them seen only once. Sequencing was done on a sample of PBMCs. Receptor source: a woman between 18 and 29 years old in good health and CMV-seronegative. Both conserved end residues are part of each CDR3. A D gene is named only where the DNA matches it firmly. Some rows mark clone size as missing; the rest say once, few, many or name a class of expanded clone.

D gene: -; CDR3 length: 13; V gene: TRBV2; clone size: few; J gene: TRBJ2-1; CDR3 protein: CATTDPHTREQFF; CDR3 DNA: TGTGCCACAACAGACCCACACACTCGGGAGCAGTTCTTC
D gene: -; CDR3 length: 14; V gene: TRBV27; clone size: -; J gene: TRBJ2-7; CDR3 protein: CASSLDTTSYEQYF; CDR3 DNA: TGTGCCAGCAGTCTCGACACAACTTCCTACGAGCAGTACTTC
D gene: TRBD2; CDR3 length: 15; V gene: TRBV5-1; clone size: -; J gene: TRBJ2-1; CDR3 protein: CASSAASGSYNEQFF; CDR3 DNA: TGCGCCAGCAGCGCTGCTAGCGGGTCCTACAATGAGCAGTTCTTC
D gene: TRBD2; CDR3 length: 19; V gene: TRBV7-2; clone size: -; J gene: TRBJ2-7; CDR3 protein: CASSSLIGTSGRGPYEQYF; CDR3 DNA: TGTGCCAGCAGCTCACTCATTGGGACTAGCGGGAGGGGCCCTTACGAGCAGTACTTC
D gene: TRBD2; CDR3 length: 18; V gene: TRBV9; clone size: -; J gene: TRBJ2-3; CDR3 protein: CASSATGLAGGEADTQYF; CDR3 DNA: TGTGCCAGCAGCGCGACTGGACTAGCGGGAGGGGAGGCAGATACGCAGTATTTT
D gene: TRBD1; CDR3 length: 16; V gene: TRBV18; clone size: -; J gene: TRBJ1-5; CDR3 protein: CASSYGTENSNQPQHF; CDR3 DNA: TGTGCCAGCTCATACGGGACAGAAAATAGCAATCAGCCCCAGCATTTT
D gene: TRBD1; CDR3 length: 16; V gene: TRBV11-3; clone size: once; J gene: TRBJ1-2; CDR3 protein: CASSPRLIDRGDGYTF; CDR3 DNA: TGTGCCAGCAGCCCAAGACTAATAGACAGGGGAGATGGCTACACCTTC
D gene: TRBD1; CDR3 length: 16; V gene: TRBV5-1; clone size: -; J gene: TRBJ2-1; CDR3 protein: CASSTEPGQGYNEQFF; CDR3 DNA: TGCGCCAGCAGCACTGAACCGGGACAGGGCTACAATGAGCAGTTCTTC
D gene: -; CDR3 length: 18; V gene: TRBV19; clone size: -; J gene: TRBJ1-1; CDR3 protein: CASSIDPWRITMNTEAFF; CDR3 DNA: TGTGCCAGTAGTATAGATCCGTGGCGGATAACAATGAACACTGAAGCTTTCTTT
D gene: TRBD1; CDR3 length: 16; V gene: TRBV10-1; clone size: -; J gene: TRBJ1-1; CDR3 protein: CASTPGTGIVGTEAFF; CDR3 DNA: TGCGCCAGCACTCCCGGGACAGGGATCGTCGGGACTGAAGCTTTCTTT
D gene: TRBD2; CDR3 length: 18; V gene: TRBV11-1; clone size: -; J gene: TRBJ2-5; CDR3 protein: CASSSPGLAGGRGETQYF; CDR3 DNA: TGTGCCAGCAGCTCGCCGGGACTAGCGGGAGGCCGGGGGGAGACCCAGTACTTC
D gene: TRBD2; CDR3 length: 15; V gene: TRBV2; clone size: -; J gene: TRBJ2-2; CDR3 protein: CASSEWRTSTGELFF; CDR3 DNA: TGTGCCAGCAGTGAATGGAGGACTAGTACCGGGGAGCTGTTTTTT
D gene: -; CDR3 length: 15; V gene: TRBV19; clone size: -; J gene: TRBJ2-3; CDR3 protein: CASKSRGTSTDTQYF; CDR3 DNA: TGTGCCAGTAAGTCCCGGGGGACTAGCACAGATACGCAGTATTTT
D gene: -; CDR3 length: 12; V gene: TRBV5-5; clone size: -; J gene: TRBJ1-2; CDR3 protein: CASSLGQYGYTF; CDR3 DNA: TGTGCCAGCAGCTTGGGTCAATATGGCTACACCTTC
D gene: TRBD2; CDR3 length: 18; V gene: TRBV2; clone size: -; J gene: TRBJ2-7; CDR3 protein: CASGNHYGTSGINGEQYF; CDR3 DNA: TGTGCCAGCGGGAACCACTACGGGACTAGCGGGATTAACGGCGAGCAGTACTTC
D gene: TRBD1; CDR3 length: 17; V gene: TRBV5-1; clone size: -; J gene: TRBJ1-1; CDR3 protein: CASSLPDRGERSTEAFF; CDR3 DNA: TGCGCCAGCAGCTTGCCGGACAGGGGAGAAAGGAGCACTGAAGCTTTCTTT
D gene: -; CDR3 length: 14; V gene: TRBV7-9; clone size: -; J gene: TRBJ2-5; CDR3 protein: CASSSDRKEETQYF; CDR3 DNA: TGTGCCAGCAGCTCCGACAGGAAAGAAGAGACCCAGTACTTC
D gene: -; CDR3 length: 14; V gene: TRBV6-6; clone size: once; J gene: TRBJ2-1; CDR3 protein: CASSYSVSGNEQFF; CDR3 DNA: TGTGCCAGCAGTTATAGTGTTTCAGGCAATGAGCAGTTCTTC
D gene: -; CDR3 length: 15; V gene: TRBV7-2; clone size: -; J gene: TRBJ1-2; CDR3 protein: CASSLAQAGPGGYTF; CDR3 DNA: TGTGCCAGCAGCTTAGCGCAGGCGGGTCCTGGGGGCTACACCTTC
D gene: TRBD2; CDR3 length: 16; V gene: TRBV6-6; clone size: -; J gene: TRBJ2-7; CDR3 protein: CASSPYLASGLYEQYF; CDR3 DNA: TGTGCCAGCAGTCCCTATCTGGCTAGCGGACTATACGAGCAGTACTTT
D gene: TRBD1; CDR3 length: 14; V gene: TRBV5-6; clone size: -; J gene: TRBJ1-1; CDR3 protein: CASSRDRGNTEAFF; CDR3 DNA: TGTGCCAGCAGCCGGGACAGGGGAAACACTGAAGCTTTCTTT
D gene: -; CDR3 length: 14; V gene: TRBV29-1; clone size: -; J gene: TRBJ2-7; CDR3 protein: CSVEGWRGSYEQYF; CDR3 DNA: TGCAGCGTTGAAGGGTGGCGAGGCTCCTACGAGCAGTACTTC
D gene: TRBD1; CDR3 length: 16; V gene: TRBV7-3; clone size: -; J gene: TRBJ1-3; CDR3 protein: CADRQGLAKGGNTIYF; CDR3 DNA: TGTGCCGATAGACAGGGGCTCGCAAAAGGCGGAAACACCATATATTTT
D gene: -; CDR3 length: 11; V gene: TRBV28; clone size: -; J gene: TRBJ1-6; CDR3 protein: CASSGNSPLHF; CDR3 DNA: TGTGCCAGCAGCGGGAATTCACCCCTCCACTTT
D gene: TRBD2; CDR3 length: 15; V gene: TRBV5-1; clone size: -; J gene: TRBJ2-7; CDR3 protein: CASSLVAGGNYEQYF; CDR3 DNA: TGCGCCAGCAGCTTGGTAGCGGGGGGGAACTACGAGCAGTACTTC
D gene: -; CDR3 length: 14; V gene: TRBV5-1; clone size: -; J gene: TRBJ2-1; CDR3 protein: CASSLDSRGNEQFF; CDR3 DNA: TGCGCCAGCAGCTTGGACAGTAGGGGTAATGAGCAGTTCTTC
D gene: -; CDR3 length: 14; V gene: TRBV18; clone size: once; J gene: TRBJ1-5; CDR3 protein: CASSRDYSNQPQHF; CDR3 DNA: TGTGCCAGCTCACGGGACTATAGCAATCAGCCCCAGCATTTT
D gene: -; CDR3 length: 13; V gene: TRBV10-3; clone size: -; J gene: TRBJ1-1; CDR3 protein: CAISDRQNTEAFF; CDR3 DNA: TGTGCCATCAGTGACAGGCAGAACACTGAAGCTTTCTTT
D gene: -; CDR3 length: 13; V gene: TRBV2; clone size: -; J gene: TRBJ2-7; CDR3 protein: CASSEESPYEQYF; CDR3 DNA: TGTGCCAGCAGTGAAGAAAGTCCTTACGAGCAATACTTC
D gene: -; CDR3 length: 15; V gene: TRBV19; clone size: -; J gene: TRBJ1-1; CDR3 protein: CASSSQGLGNTEAFF; CDR3 DNA: TGTGCCAGTAGTTCCCAGGGGTTAGGGAACACTGAAGCTTTCTTT
D gene: -; CDR3 length: 15; V gene: TRBV12-5; clone size: -; J gene: TRBJ2-7; CDR3 protein: CASGGSGGVSYEQYF; CDR3 DNA: TGTGCTAGTGGCGGAAGTGGAGGAGTATCCTACGAGCAGTACTTC
D gene: TRBD1; CDR3 length: 16; V gene: TRBV9; clone size: -; J gene: TRBJ1-1; CDR3 protein: CASSVGTGPGNTEAFF; CDR3 DNA: TGTGCCAGCAGCGTAGGGACAGGGCCCGGAAACACTGAAGCTTTCTTT
D gene: TRBD2; CDR3 length: 14; V gene: TRBV5-3; clone size: -; J gene: TRBJ2-7; CDR3 protein: CARRREEGQYEQYF; CDR3 DNA: TGTGCCAGAAGGCGGGAGGAGGGGCAATACGAGCAGTACTTC
D gene: -; CDR3 length: 14; V gene: TRBV10-2; clone size: -; J gene: TRBJ2-7; CDR3 protein: CASSPLTVSIEQYF; CDR3 DNA: TGCGCCAGCAGCCCACTGACAGTCTCCATCGAGCAGTACTTC
D gene: TRBD1; CDR3 length: 16; V gene: TRBV4-1; clone size: few; J gene: TRBJ1-5; CDR3 protein: CASSQEGTGINQPQHF; CDR3 DNA: TGCGCCAGCAGCCAGGAGGGGACAGGGATCAATCAGCCCCAGCATTTT
D gene: TRBD1; CDR3 length: 14; V gene: TRBV6-5; clone size: -; J gene: TRBJ1-2; CDR3 protein: CASTSGTGNYGYTF; CDR3 DNA: TGTGCCAGCACCTCCGGGACAGGGAACTATGGCTACACCTTC
D gene: -; CDR3 length: 13; V gene: TRBV19; clone size: -; J gene: TRBJ2-7; CDR3 protein: CASSMSLLAEQYF; CDR3 DNA: TGTGCCAGTAGTATGTCCCTCTTGGCCGAGCAGTACTTC
D gene: TRBD2; CDR3 length: 15; V gene: TRBV11-2; clone size: -; J gene: TRBJ2-7; CDR3 protein: CASSFGLANLYEQYF; CDR3 DNA: TGTGCCAGCAGCTTTGGACTAGCTAATTTATACGAGCAGTACTTC
D gene: TRBD1; CDR3 length: 14; V gene: TRBV6-5; clone size: -; J gene: TRBJ2-5; CDR3 protein: CASSYRDRKETQYF; CDR3 DNA: TGTGCCAGCAGTTACCGGGACAGGAAAGAGACCCAGTACTTC
D gene: -; CDR3 length: 10; V gene: TRBV21-1; clone size: -; J gene: TRBJ2-3; CDR3 protein: CASHKDTQYF; CDR3 DNA: TGTGCCAGCCACAAGGATACGCAGTATTTT
D gene: TRBD2; CDR3 length: 15; V gene: TRBV28; clone size: -; J gene: TRBJ2-5; CDR3 protein: CASTTSGRVHETQYF; CDR3 DNA: TGTGCCAGCACGACTAGCGGGAGGGTGCACGAGACCCAGTACTTC
D gene: -; CDR3 length: 16; V gene: TRBV15; clone size: -; J gene: TRBJ1-3; CDR3 protein: CATSREGGARGNTIYF; CDR3 DNA: TGTGCCACCAGCAGAGAAGGGGGGGCTCGAGGAAACACCATATATTTT
D gene: -; CDR3 length: 11; V gene: TRBV27; clone size: -; J gene: TRBJ1-1; CDR3 protein: CASSLGHTAFF; CDR3 DNA: TGTGCCAGCAGCCTAGGACATACTGCTTTCTTT
D gene: TRBD1; CDR3 length: 15; V gene: TRBV6-5; clone size: -; J gene: TRBJ2-7; CDR3 protein: CASSLTGGRYYEQYF; CDR3 DNA: TGTGCCAGCAGTTTGACAGGGGGCCGATATTACGAGCAGTACTTC
D gene: -; CDR3 length: 16; V gene: TRBV9; clone size: -; J gene: TRBJ1-1; CDR3 protein: CASSATGSVMNTEAFF; CDR3 DNA: TGTGCCAGCAGCGCGACAGGATCTGTAATGAACACTGAAGCTTTCTTT
D gene: -; CDR3 length: 13; V gene: TRBV6-5; clone size: few; J gene: TRBJ2-7; CDR3 protein: CASSYSSGDEQYF; CDR3 DNA: TGTGCCAGCAGTTACTCGTCGGGAGACGAGCAGTACTTC
D gene: -; CDR3 length: 14; V gene: TRBV6-5; clone size: once; J gene: TRBJ2-5; CDR3 protein: CASSSSSGGRTQYF; CDR3 DNA: TGTGCCAGCAGTTCATCCTCCGGGGGTAGGACCCAGTACTTC
D gene: -; CDR3 length: 16; V gene: TRBV9; clone size: -; J gene: TRBJ2-3; CDR3 protein: CASSPMGTGFADTQYF; CDR3 DNA: TGTGCCAGCAGCCCAATGGGAACAGGGTTCGCAGATACGCAGTATTTT
D gene: TRBD2; CDR3 length: 15; V gene: TRBV7-8; clone size: -; J gene: TRBJ2-1; CDR3 protein: CASSPGTSGGDEQFF; CDR3 DNA: TGTGCCAGCAGCCCCGGGACTAGCGGGGGGGATGAGCAGTTCTTC
D gene: -; CDR3 length: 14; V gene: TRBV9; clone size: -; J gene: TRBJ1-3; CDR3 protein: CASSDQGSGNTIYF; CDR3 DNA: TGTGCCAGCAGCGACCAGGGTTCTGGAAACACCATATATTTT
D gene: -; CDR3 length: 15; V gene: TRBV6-1; clone size: -; J gene: TRBJ2-5; CDR3 protein: CASSRTVIAGWAQYF; CDR3 DNA: TGTGCCAGCAGTCGGACAGTGATCGCTGGATGGGCCCAGTACTTC
D gene: -; CDR3 length: 15; V gene: TRBV11-2; clone size: -; J gene: TRBJ1-1; CDR3 protein: CASSLGLPMNTEAFF; CDR3 DNA: TGTGCCAGCAGCTTGGGGCTTCCCATGAACACTGAAGCTTTCTTT
D gene: TRBD2; CDR3 length: 14; V gene: TRBV10-2; clone size: -; J gene: TRBJ2-3; CDR3 protein: CASSVAGGTDTQYF; CDR3 DNA: TGCGCCAGCAGTGTAGCGGGAGGCACAGATACGCAGTATTTT
D gene: -; CDR3 length: 16; V gene: TRBV11-2; clone size: -; J gene: TRBJ2-1; CDR3 protein: CASSLDPTGSGNEQFF; CDR3 DNA: TGTGCCAGCAGCTTAGATCCAACAGGGAGTGGCAATGAGCAGTTCTTC
D gene: TRBD2; CDR3 length: 16; V gene: TRBV28; clone size: -; J gene: TRBJ2-2; CDR3 protein: CASSSPTSGYTGELFF; CDR3 DNA: TGTGCCAGCAGTTCGCCGACTAGCGGTTACACCGGGGAGCTGTTTTTT
D gene: -; CDR3 length: 19; V gene: TRBV7-9; clone size: -; J gene: TRBJ2-5; CDR3 protein: CASSFSLSVAGDGQETQYF; CDR3 DNA: TGTGCCAGCAGCTTTTCCCTTTCTGTGGCAGGGGATGGCCAAGAGACCCAGTACTTC
D gene: -; CDR3 length: 16; V gene: TRBV6-1; clone size: -; J gene: TRBJ2-1; CDR3 protein: CASSESTRPSYNEQFF; CDR3 DNA: TGTGCCAGCAGTGAGTCCACTAGACCCTCCTACAATGAGCAGTTCTTC
D gene: TRBD2; CDR3 length: 16; V gene: TRBV4-1; clone size: -; J gene: TRBJ2-7; CDR3 protein: CASSQDVREGAYEQYF; CDR3 DNA: TGCGCCAGCAGCCAAGATGTACGGGAGGGGGCCTACGAGCAGTACTTC
D gene: TRBD1; CDR3 length: 15; V gene: TRBV28; clone size: once; J gene: TRBJ2-7; CDR3 protein: CASSGGQGLTYEQYF; CDR3 DNA: TGTGCCAGCAGCGGGGGACAGGGGTTGACCTACGAGCAGTACTTC